Detailed here is one TCR beta chain. Its target is unknown. This sample was included in a study of a mutant IDH1 vaccine in newly diagnosed glioma. About the study: Patients got radiotherapy, temozolomide, or both beforehand, and most got both.

Germline CDR1 reads SEHNR; CDR2 reads FQNEAQ (reference sequence). The V end was cut by 4 bases, the J end by 3 bases, with 15 bases between. This CDR3 comprises 15 residues. Clones were read by immunoSEQ multiplex PCR, and TCRdb kept only the in-frame ones, dropping some. The profile shows about 40,000 clones, 65% to 90% of them singletons. Stated time point: week 47, end of study. What each vaccine dose contained was 300 ug of mutant IDH1 20-mer peptide, accompanied by topical imiquimod. New WHO grade 3 or 4 IDH1-mutant, ATRX-lost astrocytomas were present in all donors. Sequenced material: PBMCs, taken from a glioma patient whose treatment included an IDH1 peptide vaccine. The V and J genes are TRBV7-9 and TRBJ1-2, with a tentative D call TRBD1 (6 bases). This TCR derives from a man between 18 and 35 years old with glioma. Some clones in this sample may be carry-over from other donors' samples. CDR3 in amino acids: CASSWPLTGYYGYTF. In nucleotides, the CDR3 is TGTGCCAGCAGCTGGCCCCTAACAGGGTACTATGGCTACACCTTC.